The clone carrying this T cell receptor (beta chain) was picked up a small number of times. The repertoire was sequenced with immunoSEQ multiplex PCR; TCRdb's copy has only in-frame clones and lacks some. This sample has around 120,000 clones, with under 95% found just once. V dropped 3 bases and J dropped 11 bases, with 11 bases sitting between them. The germline gives CDR1 LNHDA, CDR2 SQIVND (reference sequence). The CDR3 is 12 amino acids. This record comes from a study of control samples from healthy donors and cancer patients. The V call is TRBV19, the J call TRBJ1-5, with D uncertain. The TCR comes from a man over 45 with head and neck cancer. The specimen sequenced was PBMCs. The CDR3 loop is CASSIGPLTQHF. In DNA, the CDR3 is TGTGCCAGTAGTATCGGACCCCTCACCCAGCATTTT. The full variable domain, in which reference TRBV19 and TRBJ1-5 provide the parts outside the CDR3, is DGGITQSPKYLFRKEGQNVTLSCEQNLNHDAMYWYRQDPGQGLRLIYYSQIVNDFQKGDIAEGYSVSREKKESFPLTVTSAQKNPTAFYLCASSIGPLTQHFGDGTRLSIL.